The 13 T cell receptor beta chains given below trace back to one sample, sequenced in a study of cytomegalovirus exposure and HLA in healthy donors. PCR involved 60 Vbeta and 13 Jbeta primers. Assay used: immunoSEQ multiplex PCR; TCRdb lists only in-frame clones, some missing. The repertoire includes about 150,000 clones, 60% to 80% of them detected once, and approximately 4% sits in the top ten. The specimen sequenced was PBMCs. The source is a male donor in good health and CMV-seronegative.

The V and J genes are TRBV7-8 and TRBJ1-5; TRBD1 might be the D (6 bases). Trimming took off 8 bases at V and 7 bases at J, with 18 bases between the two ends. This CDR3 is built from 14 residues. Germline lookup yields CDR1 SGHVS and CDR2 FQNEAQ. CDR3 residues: CASGGAGVTQPQHF. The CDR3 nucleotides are TGTGCCAGCGGGGGGGCAGGGGTCACCCAGCCCCAGCATTTT.

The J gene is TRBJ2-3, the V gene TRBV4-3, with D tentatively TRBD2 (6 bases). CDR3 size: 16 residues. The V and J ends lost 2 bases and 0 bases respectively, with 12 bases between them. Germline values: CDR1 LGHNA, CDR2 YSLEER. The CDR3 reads CASSQNSGSSTDTQYF. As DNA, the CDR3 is TGCGCCAGCAGCCAAAATAGCGGTTCTAGCACAGATACGCAGTATTTT.

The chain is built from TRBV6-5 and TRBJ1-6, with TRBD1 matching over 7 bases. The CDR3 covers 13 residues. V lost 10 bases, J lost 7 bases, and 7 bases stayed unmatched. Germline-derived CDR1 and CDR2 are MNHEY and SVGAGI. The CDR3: CAIRDRLNSPLHF. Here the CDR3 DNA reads TGTGCCATCCGGGACAGACTAAATTCACCCCTCCACTTT.

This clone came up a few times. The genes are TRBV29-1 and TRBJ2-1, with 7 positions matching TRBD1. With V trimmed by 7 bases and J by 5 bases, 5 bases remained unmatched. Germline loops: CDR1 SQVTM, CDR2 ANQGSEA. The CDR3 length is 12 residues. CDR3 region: CSARQGHNEQFF. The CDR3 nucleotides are TGCAGCGCCCGACAGGGACACAATGAGCAGTTCTTC.

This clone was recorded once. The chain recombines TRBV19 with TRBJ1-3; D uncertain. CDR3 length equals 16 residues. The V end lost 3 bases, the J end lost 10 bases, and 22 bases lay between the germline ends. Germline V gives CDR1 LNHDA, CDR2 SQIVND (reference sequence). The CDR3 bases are TGTGCCAGTAGTATTCCCTACACCGGCGGATTGGTGACCATATATTTT. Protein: CASSIPYTGGLVTIYF.

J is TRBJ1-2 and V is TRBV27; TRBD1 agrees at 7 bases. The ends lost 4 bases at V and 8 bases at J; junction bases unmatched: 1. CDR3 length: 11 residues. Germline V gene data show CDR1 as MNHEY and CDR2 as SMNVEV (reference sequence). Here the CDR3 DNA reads TGTGCCAGCAGTTCAGGGGGAGGCTACACCTTC. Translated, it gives CASSSGGGYTF.

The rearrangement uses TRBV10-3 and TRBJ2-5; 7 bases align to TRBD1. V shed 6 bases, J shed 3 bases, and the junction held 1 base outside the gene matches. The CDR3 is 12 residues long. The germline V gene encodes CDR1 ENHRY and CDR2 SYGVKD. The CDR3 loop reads CAISQGEETQYF. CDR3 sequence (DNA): TGTGCCATCAGCCAGGGGGAAGAGACCCAGTACTTC.

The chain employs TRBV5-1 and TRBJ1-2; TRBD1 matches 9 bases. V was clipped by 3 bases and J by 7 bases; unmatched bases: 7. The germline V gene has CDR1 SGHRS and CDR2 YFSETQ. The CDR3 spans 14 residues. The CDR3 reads CASSSHGTGSGYTF. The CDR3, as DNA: TGCGCCAGCAGCTCGCACGGGACAGGGAGTGGCTACACCTTC.

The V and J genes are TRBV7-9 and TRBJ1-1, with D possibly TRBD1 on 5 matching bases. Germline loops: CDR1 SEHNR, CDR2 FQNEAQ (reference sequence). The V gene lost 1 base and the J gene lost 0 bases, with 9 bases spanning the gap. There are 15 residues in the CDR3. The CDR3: CASSLDGRVNTEAFF. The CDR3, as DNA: TGTGCCAGCAGCTTAGATGGCAGGGTGAACACTGAAGCTTTCTTT. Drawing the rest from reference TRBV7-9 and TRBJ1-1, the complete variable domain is DTGVSQNPRHKITKRGQNVTFRCDPISEHNRLYWYRQTLGQGPEFLTYFQNEAQLEKSRLLSDRFSAERPKGSFSTLEIQRTEQGDSAMYLCASSLDGRVNTEAFFGQGTRLTVV.

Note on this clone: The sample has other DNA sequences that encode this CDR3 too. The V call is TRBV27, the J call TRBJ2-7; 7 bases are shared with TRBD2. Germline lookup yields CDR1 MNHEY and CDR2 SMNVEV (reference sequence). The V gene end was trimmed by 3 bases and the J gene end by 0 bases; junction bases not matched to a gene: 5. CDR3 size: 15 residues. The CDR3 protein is CASSFTSVSSYEQYF. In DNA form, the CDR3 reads TGTGCCAGCAGTTTCACTAGCGTTAGCTCCTACGAGCAGTACTTC.

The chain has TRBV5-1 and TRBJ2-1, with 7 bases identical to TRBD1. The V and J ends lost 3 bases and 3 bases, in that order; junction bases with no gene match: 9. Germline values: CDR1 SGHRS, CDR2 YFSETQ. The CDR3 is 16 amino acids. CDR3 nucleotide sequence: TGCGCCAGCAGCTCCATGCCCGGGACAGTCTACAATGAGCAGTTCTTC. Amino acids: CASSSMPGTVYNEQFF.

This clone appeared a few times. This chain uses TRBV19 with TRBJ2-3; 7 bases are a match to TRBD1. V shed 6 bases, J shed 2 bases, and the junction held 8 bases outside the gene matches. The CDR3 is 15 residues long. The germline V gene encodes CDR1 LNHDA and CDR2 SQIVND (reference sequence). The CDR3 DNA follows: TGTGCCAGTAGAACAGGGGTCGTCACCACAGATACGCAGTATTTT. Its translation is CASRTGVVTTDTQYF.

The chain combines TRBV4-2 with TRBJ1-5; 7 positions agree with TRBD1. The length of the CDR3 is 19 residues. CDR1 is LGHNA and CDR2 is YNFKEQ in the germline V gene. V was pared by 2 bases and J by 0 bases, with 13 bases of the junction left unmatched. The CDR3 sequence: CASSQPGQLSQISNQPQHF. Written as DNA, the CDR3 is TGTGCCAGCAGCCAACCGGGACAGCTAAGCCAAATTAGCAATCAGCCCCAGCATTTT.